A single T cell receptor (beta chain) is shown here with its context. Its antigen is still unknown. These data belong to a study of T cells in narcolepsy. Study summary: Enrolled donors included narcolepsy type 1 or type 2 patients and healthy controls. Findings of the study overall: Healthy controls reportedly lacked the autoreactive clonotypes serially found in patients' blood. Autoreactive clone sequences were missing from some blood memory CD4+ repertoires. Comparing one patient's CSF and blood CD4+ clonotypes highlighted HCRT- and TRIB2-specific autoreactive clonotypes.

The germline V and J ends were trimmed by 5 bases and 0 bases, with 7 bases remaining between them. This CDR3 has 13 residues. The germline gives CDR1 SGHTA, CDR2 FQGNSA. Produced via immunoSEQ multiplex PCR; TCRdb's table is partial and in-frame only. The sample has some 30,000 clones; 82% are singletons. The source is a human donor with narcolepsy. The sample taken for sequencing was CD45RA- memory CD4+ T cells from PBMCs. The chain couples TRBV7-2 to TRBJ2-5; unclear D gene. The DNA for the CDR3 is TGTGCCAGCAGCCTGAGCTACCAAGAGACCCAGTACTTC. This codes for CASSLSYQETQYF.